The following is a TCR beta chain sequence with its context. Its antigen is as yet unknown. V shed 7 bases, J shed 1 base, and the junction held 2 bases outside the gene matches. Germline assignment: CDR1 ENHRY and CDR2 SYGVKD. The CDR3 covers 14 residues. What was sequenced were expressed TCRB transcripts, since all of the isolated RNA had been reverse transcribed. Measured with immunoSEQ multiplex PCR; TCRdb has only the in-frame clones, and not every one. The sample records over 350,000 clones, approximately 15% being singletons. This sample stems from a study of beta chain features in type 1 diabetes. Whole-study findings and limits: Over-representation of high TCR-expressing cells was a possible consequence of cDNA sequencing.

This receptor was obtained from a woman between 18 and 29 years old in good health. The sequencing input was naive CD4+ T cells from blood. V and J are TRBV10-3 and TRBJ2-2, with 8 bases aligning to TRBD1. The CDR3 spells CAIKGTGNTGELFF. The CDR3 DNA is TGTGCCATCAAGGGGACAGGGAACACCGGGGAGCTGTTTTTT.